Presented here are 26 T cell receptor beta chains from one specimen sequenced in a study of cytomegalovirus exposure and HLA in healthy donors. The study ran its PCR with 60 Vbeta and 13 Jbeta primers. Sequencing was performed with immunoSEQ multiplex PCR; in TCRdb, only in-frame clones are kept and a portion is missing. The sample lists roughly 130,000 clones, roughly four fifths occurring once. Source material: PBMCs. These TCRs come from a male donor in good health and CMV-seropositive.

The J gene is TRBJ1-1, the V gene TRBV5-5; D is possibly TRBD1 (6 bases). The ends were cut back, 4 bases at V and 0 bases at J, with 13 bases in the middle. The V gene's germline CDR1 is SGHKS and CDR2 YYEKEE (reference sequence). This CDR3 has 15 amino acids. The CDR3 is CASSLEGGMNTEAFF. The CDR3 nucleotides read TGTGCCAGCAGCCTGGAGGGGGGGATGAACACTGAAGCTTTCTTT.

V is TRBV20-1 and J is TRBJ2-7; D remains ambiguous. Trimming removed 7 bases from V and 1 base from J, with 5 bases in between. CDR3 length: 10 amino acids. Germline V gives CDR1 DFQATT, CDR2 SNEGSKA (reference sequence). Written as DNA, the CDR3 is TGCAGTGTCGGGTCCTACGAGCAGTACTTC. It encodes CSVGSYEQYF.

This clone came up once. The chain combines TRBV7-9 with TRBJ2-1; D not certain. Germline values: CDR1 SEHNR, CDR2 FQNEAQ (reference sequence). The V end was cut by 1 base, the J end by 4 bases, with 14 bases between. The CDR3 extends over 16 amino acids. Written as DNA, the CDR3 is TGTGCCAGCAGCTTAGAACAGCAACTCCCTTACAATGAGCAGTTCTTC. This encodes CASSLEQQLPYNEQFF.

The V call is TRBV9, the J call TRBJ1-2; D remains unclear. V dropped 4 bases and J dropped 3 bases, with 10 bases sitting between them. The length of the CDR3 is 13 residues. Germline V lookup: CDR1 SGDLS, CDR2 YYNGEE. Here the CDR3 reads CASSPTTDYGYTF. The CDR3 nucleotides are TGTGCCAGCAGCCCCACAACCGACTATGGCTACACCTTC.

The chain employs TRBV20-1 and TRBJ2-7, with D maybe TRBD2 (5 bases). The CDR3 consists of 11 residues. Germline V gene sequence: CDR1 DFQATT, CDR2 SNEGSKA (reference sequence). V shed 6 bases and J shed 3 bases, with 9 bases lying between them. This chain's CDR3 is CSASGFYEQYF. CDR3 nucleotide sequence: TGCAGTGCCTCGGGGTTCTACGAGCAGTACTTC.

The chain links TRBV28 to TRBJ2-2, with 8 bases that match TRBD1. Germline V gene data show CDR1 as MDHEN and CDR2 as SYDVKM. V trimming: 6 bases; J trimming: 5 bases; junction bases outside the gene matches: 11. CDR3 size: 16 residues. The CDR3 sequence is CASSPLTGGTTGELFF. The CDR3 bases are TGTGCCAGCAGCCCCCTCACAGGGGGGACAACCGGGGAGCTGTTTTTT. The full variable domain, rest sourced from reference TRBV28 and TRBJ2-2, is DVKVTQSSRYLVKRTGEKVFLECVQDMDHENMFWYRQDPGLGLRLIYFSYDVKMKEKGDIPEGYSVSREKKERFSLILESASTNQTSMYLCASSPLTGGTTGELFFGEGSRLTVL.

With regard to this clone: Without the conserved terminal phenylalanine or tryptophan, this CDR3 likely stems from a read error. The rearrangement joins TRBV7-2 to TRBJ2-7, with TRBD1 as a possible D gene (6 bases). Germline lookup yields CDR1 SGHTA and CDR2 FQGNSA. This CDR3 comprises 13 residues. Trimming stripped 5 bases from V and 3 bases from J, with 11 bases between. CDR3 residues: CASSQRGFYEQYL. In DNA form, the CDR3 reads TGTGCCAGCAGCCAAAGGGGGTTCTACGAGCAGTACCTC.

This chain uses TRBV10-3 with TRBJ1-5; D gene ambiguous. V was cut by 2 bases and J by 0 bases, with 11 bases left in between. Germline V gene data show CDR1 as ENHRY and CDR2 as SYGVKD. This CDR3 region has 16 residues. The CDR3 protein is CAISEKNFYSNQPQHF. The CDR3 DNA follows: TGTGCCATCAGTGAGAAGAACTTCTATAGCAATCAGCCCCAGCATTTT.

This chain connects TRBV2 to TRBJ2-7, with 8 bases aligning to TRBD2. Germline CDR1 is SNHLY and CDR2 is FYNNEI. V trimming: 3 bases; J trimming: 0 bases; junction bases outside the gene matches: 4. The CDR3 is 15 residues long. The CDR3 reads CASSEGAGASYEQYF. The CDR3 bases are TGTGCCAGCAGTGAGGGAGCGGGAGCCTCCTACGAGCAGTACTTC.

The CDR3 sequence: CARGSGGAGETQYF. The CDR3 nucleotides are TGTGCCCGGGGGAGCGGGGGAGCCGGGGAGACCCAGTACTTC. The chain is built from TRBV30 and TRBJ2-5, with 8 bases aligning to TRBD2. Germline loops: CDR1 GTSNPN, CDR2 SVGIG (reference sequence). V lost 8 bases, J lost 5 bases, and 13 bases stayed unmatched. CDR3 length: 14 residues.

The rearrangement joins TRBV7-9 to TRBJ2-2; weak D call: TRBD1 (5 bases). CDR3 length: 19 amino acids. The germline V and J ends were trimmed by 1 base and 0 bases, with 18 bases remaining between them. Looked up from germline, CDR1 is SEHNR and CDR2 is FQNEAQ (reference sequence). The DNA for the CDR3 is TGTGCCAGCAGCTTAGAATGGGCACGAAGGGGCACGAACACCGGGGAGCTGTTTTTT. Translation gives CASSLEWARRGTNTGELFF.

About this clone: This sample also contains other DNA sequences that code for the same CDR3. The chain links TRBV11-2 to TRBJ2-4; D unresolved. V lost 4 bases and J lost 0, with 7 bases in between. Germline V gives CDR1 SGHAT, CDR2 FQNNGV. This CDR3 comprises 14 residues. In DNA form, the CDR3 reads TGTGCCAGCAGCTCCAGACTAGCCAAAAACATTCAGTACTTC. This gives the protein CASSSRLAKNIQYF.

The genes are TRBV5-1 and TRBJ1-4; 7 positions match TRBD1. There are 15 residues in the CDR3. The ends lost 0 bases at V and 5 bases at J; junction bases unmatched: 4. Germline V gene data show CDR1 as SGHRS and CDR2 as YFSETQ. CDR3 in DNA: TGCGCCAGCAGCTTGGGGGACAGTAGGAATGAAAAACTGTTTTTT. It codes for CASSLGDSRNEKLFF.

CDR3 sequence: CASSRDRSGNTIYF. Written as DNA, the CDR3 is TGTGCCAGCAGCCGGGACAGGAGTGGAAACACCATATATTTT. The genes are TRBV7-2 and TRBJ1-3; TRBD1 matches 8 bases. This CDR3 contains 14 residues. J was trimmed by 3 bases and V by 5 bases; bases with no gene match: 3. Germline values: CDR1 SGHTA, CDR2 FQGNSA.

V usage is TRBV5-1 and J usage is TRBJ2-4, with a weak D call TRBD1 (7 bases). This CDR3 has 14 residues. Per the germline V gene, CDR1 is SGHRS and CDR2 is YFSETQ. Trimming cost V 5 bases and J 6 bases, with 15 bases left between them. CDR3 coding DNA: TGCGCCAGCAGGGCGAGACAGGGAGGAAACATTCAGTACTTC. This gives the protein CASRARQGGNIQYF. Using reference TRBV5-1 and TRBJ2-4 for the parts outside the CDR3, the full variable domain is KAGVTQTPRYLIKTRGQQVTLSCSPISGHRSVSWYQQTPGQGLQFLFEYFSETQRNKGNFPGRFSGRQFSNSRSEMNVSTLELGDSALYLCASRARQGGNIQYFGAGTRLSVL.

A few counts support this clone. J is TRBJ2-1 and V is TRBV7-3; 9 nucleotides align to TRBD1. The junction had 3 bases not matched to a gene; V was cut back by 3 bases and J by 6 bases. CDR1 and CDR2 (germline): SGHTA, FQGTGA. This CDR3 contains 14 residues. The CDR3 DNA reads as TGTGCCAGCAGCTTGGACAGGGGTATCAATGAGCAGTTCTTC. This gives the protein CASSLDRGINEQFF.

This chain uses TRBV11-2 with TRBJ1-1, with TRBD1 matching 8 bases. CDR3 size: 15 residues. The germline V gene has CDR1 SGHAT and CDR2 FQNNGV. The V and J ends lost 5 bases and 1 base, in that order; junction bases with no gene match: 6. DNA for the CDR3: TGTGCCAGCAGCATCGACAGGGGAGGGAACACTGAAGCTTTCTTT. Protein product: CASSIDRGGNTEAFF.

This clone has just a few counts. The rearrangement links TRBV28 to TRBJ2-1; D unclear. Per the germline V gene, CDR1 is MDHEN and CDR2 is SYDVKM. The CDR3 contains 12 residues. V lost 6 bases, J lost 7 bases, and 10 bases lay in between. As DNA, the CDR3 is TGTGCCAGCAGGCCACACACGAATGAGCAGTTCTTC. This translates into CASRPHTNEQFF.

The CDR3 protein is CASSFIDRASYEQYF. The DNA for the CDR3 is TGTGCCAGCAGCTTTATAGACAGGGCTTCCTACGAGCAGTACTTC. The gene calls are TRBV28 and TRBJ2-5; TRBD1 agrees at 7 bases. The J call could be wrong; TRBJ2-7 is a better fit for the DNA end. The germline gives CDR1 MDHEN, CDR2 SYDVKM. The CDR3 is made up of 15 amino acids.

The V gene is TRBV19, the J gene TRBJ2-7, with D maybe TRBD2 (7 bases). Trimming shortened V by 4 bases and J by 3 bases, and 10 bases separated the two germline ends. The CDR3 loop spans 13 amino acids. Germline V lookup: CDR1 LNHDA, CDR2 SQIVND (reference sequence). Written as DNA, the CDR3 is TGTGCCAGTAGTAAGGGGGGGTTCTACGAGCAGTACTTC. This codes for CASSKGGFYEQYF.

V gene TRBV9 combines with J gene TRBJ1-4, with a possible D match to TRBD1 (5 bases). Trimming took off 4 bases at V and 0 bases at J, with 10 bases between the two ends. This CDR3 comprises 15 residues. Germline V lookup: CDR1 SGDLS, CDR2 YYNGEE. CDR3 bases: TGTGCCAGCAGCCGGGGGGGGGCAACTAATGAAAAACTGTTTTTT. Translated, it gives CASSRGGATNEKLFF.

The chain combines TRBV19 with TRBJ2-1; 8 bases match TRBD1. CDR1 and CDR2 from the germline V gene are LNHDA and SQIVND (reference sequence). This CDR3 has 14 residues. The V and J ends lost 6 bases and 6 bases, in that order; junction bases with no gene match: 7. CDR3 DNA: TGTGCCAGTAGCGACAGGGGAGGATCCAATGAGCAGTTCTTC. Amino acid sequence: CASSDRGGSNEQFF.

The CDR3 protein is CASSMTSEGQETQYF. DNA for the CDR3: TGTGCCAGTAGTATGACTAGCGAGGGGCAAGAGACCCAGTACTTC. The chain combines TRBV19 with TRBJ2-5, with 8 positions matching TRBD2. Trimming removed 3 bases from V and 2 bases from J; junction bases left unmatched: 5. The CDR3 spans 15 residues. Germline CDR1 reads LNHDA; CDR2 reads SQIVND (reference sequence).

V gene TRBV28 combines with J gene TRBJ1-5; maybe TRBD1 (5 bases). Between the trimmed V and J ends, which lost 6 bases and 1 base, there was a span of 13 bases. Germline V gene lookup returns CDR1 MDHEN and CDR2 SYDVKM. The CDR3 contains 15 residues. The CDR3 here is CASRPAQGSNQPQHF. The CDR3 DNA reads TGTGCCAGCAGGCCGGCCCAGGGAAGCAATCAGCCCCAGCATTTT.

The chain is built from TRBV7-2 and TRBJ1-4; D is ambiguous. CDR1 SGHTA and CDR2 FQGNSA come from the germline V gene. CDR3 length: 15 residues. V gave up 4 bases and J gave up 5 bases, with 14 bases separating them. The DNA of the CDR3 is TGTGCCAGCAGCTCCCTAGCCAAACAAAATGAAAAACTGTTTTTT. Translating gives CASSSLAKQNEKLFF.

The V gene is TRBV12-5, the J gene TRBJ1-1; 8 bases fit TRBD1. Germline CDR1 LGHNT, CDR2 FRNRAP. After removal of 5 bases from V and 4 bases from J, the junction contained 6 bases not matched to a gene. This CDR3 is 14 amino acids long. The CDR3 coding sequence is TGTGCTAGTGGTGCCACACAGGGGGTCACTGAAGCTTTCTTT. It yields the protein CASGATQGVTEAFF.